A selection of T cell receptor beta chains follows, all from one sample in a study of PD-L1 blockade in urothelial cancer. Some clones are missing from TCRdb's copy, which holds only in-frame ones; the method was immunoSEQ multiplex PCR. The data contain some 76,000 clones, about 88% of them singletons. The sequencing used PBMCs, collected around atezolizumab (anti-PD-L1) treatment. These TCRs come from a man aged 55 to 70 with urothelial cancer. The CDR3 runs from the conserved cysteine through the conserved F or W. A D gene is named only where the DNA matches it firmly. The size entry is marked missing in some rows and otherwise reads once, few, many or a size class.

>TRBV11-2|once|-|TRBJ1-4
TGTGCCAGCAGCTTAGGGCCAGTTAATGAAAAACTGTTTTTT
CASSLGPVNEKLFF
>TRBV7-8|-|TRBD2|TRBJ2-3
TGTGCCAGCAGCTCGGATAGCGGGGGATCCACAGATACGCAGTATTTT
CASSSDSGGSTDTQYF
>TRBV5-4|-|-|TRBJ2-7
TGTGCCAGCAGCGCTGGACAGCAAGGGTACTACGAGCAGTACTTC
CASSAGQQGYYEQYF
>TRBV15|-|TRBD1|TRBJ2-5
TGTGCCACCAGCAGAGACCGGGACAGTCAAGAGACCCAGTACTTC
CATSRDRDSQETQYF
>TRBV28|-|-|TRBJ1-1
TGTGCCAGCAGTTTAGGGGCTCCGATGAACACTGAAGCTTTCTTT
CASSLGAPMNTEAFF
>TRBV4-2|-|-|TRBJ2-6
TGTGCCAGCAGCTACCGGCGGGCCCTAGGGAGCTCTGGGGCCAACGTCCTGACTTTC
CASSYRRALGSSGANVLTF
>TRBV19|-|TRBD2|TRBJ2-1
TGTGCCAGTAGTATAGATATGGCGGGGGCCTACAATGAGCAGTTCTTC
CASSIDMAGAYNEQFF
>TRBV9|-|TRBD2|TRBJ2-3
TGTGCCAGCAGCGCCCGCAGTCGACTAGCGGGAGGGACAGATACGCAGTATTTT
CASSARSRLAGGTDTQYF
>TRBV4-1|-|TRBD2|TRBJ2-3
TGCGCCAGCAGCCAAAGGACTAGCGGGGGGGCAGGAGGCACAGATACGCAGTATTTT
CASSQRTSGGAGGTDTQYF
>TRBV29-1|-|TRBD1|TRBJ1-4
TGCAGCGCCCTGTACAGGGGTAATGAAAAACTGTTTTTT
CSALYRGNEKLFF
>TRBV12-5|-|TRBD2|TRBJ2-7
TGTGCTAGTGGGGAGGGCTGGGGGGGGGCCTACGAGCAGTACTTC
CASGEGWGGAYEQYF
>TRBV5-4|-|-|TRBJ1-4
TGTGCCAGCAGCATATCCCGGGTTACTAATGAAAAACTGTTTTTT
CASSISRVTNEKLFF
>TRBV6-5|-|TRBD1|TRBJ1-1
TGTGCCAGCAACGGCAAGAGGGGGCGCGGCACTGAAGCTTTCTTT
CASNGKRGRGTEAFF
>TRBV2|-|TRBD1|TRBJ1-2
TGTGCCAGCAGTGTGGCAGGGGGCTCGTTCAGTCTCTATGGCTACACCTTC
CASSVAGGSFSLYGYTF
>TRBV5-1|-|TRBD1|TRBJ2-3
TGCGCCAGCAGGCGTGACAGGGGGGAAGATACGCAGTATTTT
CASRRDRGEDTQYF
>TRBV27|-|TRBD1|TRBJ2-7
TGTGCCAGCAGTTCGGGGGACAGGGGCCACGAGCAGTACTTC
CASSSGDRGHEQYF
>TRBV9|-|TRBD1|TRBJ1-4
TGTGCCAGCAACCAGGGGGCCGCTAATGAAAAACTGTTTTTT
CASNQGAANEKLFF
>TRBV5-4|-|-|TRBJ2-4
TGTGCCAGCAGCTTAGGGGGAGAGGGGAAAAACATTCAGTACTTC
CASSLGGEGKNIQYF
>TRBV7-9|-|TRBD2|TRBJ2-3
TGTGCCAGCAGCCTCGGGAGGGGGGGTACCACAGATACGCAGTATTTT
CASSLGRGGTTDTQYF
>TRBV7-8|-|TRBD1|TRBJ2-2
TGTGCCGGGAAGACGGGACAGCTTACGAACACCGGGGAGCTGTTTTTT
CAGKTGQLTNTGELFF
>TRBV6-4|-|-|TRBJ1-1
TGTGCCAGCAGTGAATCCGGAGGAGGGACTGAAGCTTTCTTT
CASSESGGGTEAFF
>TRBV30|-|-|TRBJ2-7
TGTGCCTCTTCCGGGACAACTGTAGGCTACGAGCAGTACTTC
CASSGTTVGYEQYF
>TRBV9|-|-|TRBJ1-4
TGTGCCAGCAGCACAACAGGAGCAACTAATGAAAAACTGTTTTTT
CASSTTGATNEKLFF
>TRBV28|-|-|TRBJ1-2
TGTGCCAGCAGTTTATGGAGGGTTAACTATGGCTACACCTTC
CASSLWRVNYGYTF
>TRBV6-6|-|TRBD2|TRBJ2-7
TGTGCCAGCGCGACTAGCGGGGGGGCCTACGAGCAGTACTTC
CASATSGGAYEQYF
>TRBV5-6|-|-|TRBJ1-1
TGTGCCAGCAGCTTGGGGGACAAATCGAACACTGAAGCTTTCTTT
CASSLGDKSNTEAFF
>TRBV15|-|-|TRBJ2-6
TGTGCCACCAGCAGAGATAGAGGAAACAGGGCTGGGGCCAACGTCCTGACTTTC
CATSRDRGNRAGANVLTF